This T cell receptor (beta chain) was found in a study of CD8+ T cells in alopecia areata. The CDR3 length is 12 residues. The V end was cut by 7 bases, the J end by 5 bases, with 10 bases between. Germline V lookup: CDR1 MNHNY, CDR2 SVGAGI (reference sequence). The sequencing template was cDNA reverse transcribed from extracted RNA. Clones were read by immunoSEQ multiplex PCR, and TCRdb kept only the in-frame ones, dropping some. The data show more than 200,000 clones, with roughly 69% seen just once and approximately 1.2% held by the top ten. The receptor was derived from a human donor with alopecia areata. The source was CD4+ T cells sorted from blood, collected at week 0. The chain carries TRBV6-6 and TRBJ2-3; no clear D gene. CDR3 amino acids: CASKGSGDTQYF. In nucleotides, the CDR3 is TGTGCCAGCAAGGGCTCCGGAGATACGCAGTATTTT.